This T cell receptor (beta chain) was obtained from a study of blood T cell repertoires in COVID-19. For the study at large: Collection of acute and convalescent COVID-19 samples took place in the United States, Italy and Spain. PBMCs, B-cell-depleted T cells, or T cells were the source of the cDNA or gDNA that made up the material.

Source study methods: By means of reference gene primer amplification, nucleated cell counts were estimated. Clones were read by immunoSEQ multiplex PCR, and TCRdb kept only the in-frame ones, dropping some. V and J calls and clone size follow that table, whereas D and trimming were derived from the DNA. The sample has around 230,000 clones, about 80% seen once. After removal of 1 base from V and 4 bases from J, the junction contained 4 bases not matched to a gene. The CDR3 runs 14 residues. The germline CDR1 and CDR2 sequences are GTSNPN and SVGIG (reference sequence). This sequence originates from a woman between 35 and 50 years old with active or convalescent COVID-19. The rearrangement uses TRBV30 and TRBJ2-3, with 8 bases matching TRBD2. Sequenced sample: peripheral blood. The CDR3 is CAWSEVAGSDTQYF. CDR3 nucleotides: TGTGCCTGGAGTGAGGTAGCGGGGTCAGATACGCAGTATTTT.